This passage covers 9 T cell receptor beta chains from one sample sequenced in a study of blood T cell repertoires in COVID-19. Sequencing used immunoSEQ multiplex PCR; TCRdb keeps in-frame clones, though not all of them. This table has about 23,000 clones, more than 80% appearing once. Sample: peripheral blood. The receptors come from a woman aged 80 or older with active or convalescent COVID-19.

The V gene is TRBV19, the J gene TRBJ1-3; possible D gene TRBD1, 5 bases. CDR3 size: 15 residues. Per the germline V gene, CDR1 is LNHDA and CDR2 is SQIVND (reference sequence). V shed 0 bases and J shed 7 bases, with 13 bases lying between them. The CDR3 coding sequence is TGTGCCAGTAGTATAGATCAGCGCAGGGCGAACACCATATATTTT. Its protein product is CASSIDQRRANTIYF.

The gene calls are TRBV18 and TRBJ2-6; 9 bases fit TRBD1. Germline V gives CDR1 KGHSH, CDR2 LQKENI. The CDR3 consists of 15 residues. Trimming at V came to 6 bases and at J to 0 bases, leaving 0 bases not matched to a gene. The CDR3 bases are TGTGCCAGCTCGACAGGGGGCTCTGGGGCCAACGTCCTGACTTTC. Encoded protein: CASSTGGSGANVLTF.

The J gene is TRBJ1-1, the V gene TRBV19; D remains unclear. Deletions cut 8 bases from V and 3 bases from J, with 13 bases between. Germline V gives CDR1 LNHDA, CDR2 SQIVND (reference sequence). The CDR3 spans 13 residues. CDR3: CASGWGGYTEAFF. In nucleotides, the CDR3 is TGTGCCAGTGGTTGGGGAGGGTACACTGAAGCTTTCTTT.

This clone was seen only a few times. This chain connects TRBV19 to TRBJ1-1; 7 nucleotides match TRBD1. This CDR3 has 12 residues. The V gene end was trimmed by 2 bases and the J gene end by 11 bases; junction bases not matched to a gene: 5. Looked up from germline, CDR1 is LNHDA and CDR2 is SQIVND (reference sequence). CDR3 in DNA: TGTGCCAGTAGTATATTGGAGGGGGCGGCTTTCTTT. Amino acids: CASSILEGAAFF.

The chain uses TRBV5-6 and TRBJ1-3, with 7 bases aligning to TRBD1. The CDR3 loop spans 19 amino acids. Trimming took 6 bases from V and 0 from J; bases not matched to a gene: 18. Germline CDR1 and CDR2: SGHDT and YYEEEE. The CDR3 here is CASNRGTAFIPSSGNTIYF. The CDR3 DNA reads TGTGCCAGCAACAGAGGGACAGCTTTTATCCCGAGCTCTGGAAACACCATATATTTT.

The chain links TRBV29-1 to TRBJ1-4; D possibly corresponds to TRBD1 (5 bases). Per the germline V gene, CDR1 is SQVTM and CDR2 is ANQGSEA. CDR3 length: 12 residues. Trimming removed 7 bases from V and 7 bases from J, with 13 bases in between. CDR3 nucleotides: TGCAGCGCATATAGTAGGGGTGAAAAACTGTTTTTT. This encodes CSAYSRGEKLFF. The full variable domain, its missing parts supplied by reference TRBV29-1 and TRBJ1-4, is SAVISQKPSRDICQRGTSLTIQCQVDSQVTMMFWYRQQPGQSLTLIATANQGSEATYESGFVIDKFPISRPNLTFSTLTVSNMSPEDSSIYLCSAYSRGEKLFFGSGTQLSVL.

The gene calls are TRBV5-1 and TRBJ2-7; D is perhaps TRBD1 (5 bases). The germline V and J ends were trimmed by 0 bases and 4 bases, with 11 bases remaining between them. The CDR3 runs to 14 residues. Germline lookup yields CDR1 SGHRS and CDR2 YFSETQ. CDR3 residues: CASSLGRGSYEQYF. The CDR3 bases are TGCGCCAGCAGCTTGGGAAGGGGAAGTTACGAGCAGTACTTC.

V gene TRBV28 combines with J gene TRBJ1-4, with D possibly matching TRBD1 (5 bases). The length of the CDR3 is 15 residues. V lost 6 bases to trimming and J lost 5 bases, with 16 bases between them. Looked up from germline, CDR1 is MDHEN and CDR2 is SYDVKM. The CDR3 region is CASRAGRQGNEKLFF. In DNA form, the CDR3 reads TGTGCCAGCAGGGCCGGGAGGCAGGGAAATGAAAAACTGTTTTTT.

The rearrangement links TRBV27 to TRBJ2-5, with no clear D. The CDR3 has 13 residues. The V end lost 4 bases, the J end lost 6 bases, and 12 bases lay between the germline ends. Germline loops: CDR1 MNHEY, CDR2 SMNVEV (reference sequence). As DNA, the CDR3 is TGTGCCAGCAGTTCGCCCCCACTCCAGACCCAGTACTTC. Its protein is CASSSPPLQTQYF.